These 10 T cell receptor beta chains were all obtained from the same sample, sequenced in a study of control samples from healthy donors and cancer patients. The assay was immunoSEQ multiplex PCR, and TCRdb's table has in-frame clones only and misses some. The sample includes 100,000 to 150,000 clones, around 90% seen only once; the top ten take almost 2.5%. The source material was blood. The receptors shown here come from a young man in good health.

This clone was recorded only once. This chain links TRBV6-5 with TRBJ2-7, with D hard to call. Per germline, CDR1 MNHEY and CDR2 SVGAGI. Between the trimmed V and J ends, which lost 0 bases and 6 bases, there was a span of 9 bases. CDR3 length: 13 amino acids. The DNA for the CDR3 is TGTGCCAGCAGTTACTCGGCAGAGGCCGAGCAGTACGTC. It yields the protein CASSYSAEAEQYV.

The V gene is TRBV5-5, the J gene TRBJ1-4; D gene unclear. Germline CDR1 and CDR2: SGHKS and YYEKEE (reference sequence). V gave up 4 bases and J gave up 0 bases, with 10 bases separating them. CDR3 length: 15 amino acids. This CDR3 is CASSPPEATNEKLFF. In DNA form, the CDR3 reads TGTGCCAGCAGCCCGCCAGAAGCAACTAATGAAAAACTGTTTTTT.

This clone was found a few times. The CDR3 bases are TGTGCCAGCAGCTTAATAAGCGGGAGGGGTAACAATGAGCAGTTCTTC. Amino acids: CASSLISGRGNNEQFF. The J gene is TRBJ2-1, the V gene TRBV7-2; 10 nucleotides agree with TRBD2. Germline CDR1 and CDR2: SGHTA and FQGNSA. V dropped 2 bases and J dropped 5; count of bases not matched to a gene: 6. There are 16 residues in the CDR3.

The rearrangement joins TRBV7-9 to TRBJ2-1; the D gene could be TRBD1 or TRBD2 (5 bases each). Looked up from germline, CDR1 is SEHNR and CDR2 is FQNEAQ (reference sequence). The CDR3 length is 12 residues. V lost 11 bases and J 9 bases, leaving 17 bases between the germline ends. The DNA for the CDR3 is TGTGCCGCGCGGGTCAATGGGGGTGAGCAGTTCTTC. This sequence encodes CAARVNGGEQFF.

J is TRBJ2-7 and V is TRBV5-5, with no clear D. Trimming stripped 4 bases from V and 5 bases from J, with 16 bases between. CDR1 SGHKS and CDR2 YYEKEE come from the germline V gene (reference sequence). CDR3 length: 14 amino acids. In DNA form, the CDR3 reads TGTGCCAGCAGCCCCCGGGCCCTAAGCGACGAGCAGTACTTC. Translated: CASSPRALSDEQYF.

The count of this clone is one. This chain connects TRBV28 to TRBJ1-6; no clear D. The CDR3 extends over 12 amino acids. V dropped 9 bases and J dropped 9 bases, with 12 bases sitting between them. Germline V gives CDR1 MDHEN, CDR2 SYDVKM. The CDR3 DNA sequence: TGTGCCAGTTCGTGGGGAACTTCACCCCTCCACTTT. Translation gives CASSWGTSPLHF.

The V and J genes are TRBV3-1 (or the pseudogene TRBV3-2) and TRBJ2-1, with TRBD2 matching 11 bases. V shed 7 bases, J shed 2 bases, and the junction held 7 bases outside the gene matches. Germline CDR1 LGHDT, CDR2 YNNKEL (reference sequence). The CDR3 length is 16 residues. In DNA form, the CDR3 reads TGTGCCAGCACGGAGGATAGCGGGGGGGCCTACAATGAGCAGTTCTTC. Residues: CASTEDSGGAYNEQFF.

The CDR3 spells CASQQSVYEKLFF. CDR3 bases: TGTGCCAGTCAGCAGTCTGTCTACGAAAAACTGTTTTTT. The chain links TRBV19 to TRBJ1-4; no reliable D call. CDR3 size: 13 residues. Germline V gives CDR1 LNHDA, CDR2 SQIVND (reference sequence). V was clipped by 8 bases and J by 8 bases, with 15 bases between them.

CDR3 loop: CASSELNPINYGYTF. CDR3 DNA sequence: TGTGCCAGCAGTGAACTGAACCCAATCAACTATGGCTACACCTTC. This chain links TRBV25-1 with TRBJ1-2, with no clear D. The CDR3 runs 15 residues. The V and J ends lost 2 bases and 2 bases respectively, with 12 bases between them. Germline V lookup: CDR1 MGHDK, CDR2 SYGVNS.

This chain uses TRBV3-1 (or the pseudogene TRBV3-2) with TRBJ2-5; 7 bases match TRBD2. Trimming took 7 bases from V and 2 from J; bases not matched to a gene: 4. CDR3 length equals 13 residues. CDR1 and CDR2 from the germline V gene are LGHDT and YNNKEL (reference sequence). CDR3 sequence: CASTGRVQETQYF. CDR3 sequence (DNA): TGTGCCAGCACTGGGAGGGTTCAAGAGACCCAGTACTTC.